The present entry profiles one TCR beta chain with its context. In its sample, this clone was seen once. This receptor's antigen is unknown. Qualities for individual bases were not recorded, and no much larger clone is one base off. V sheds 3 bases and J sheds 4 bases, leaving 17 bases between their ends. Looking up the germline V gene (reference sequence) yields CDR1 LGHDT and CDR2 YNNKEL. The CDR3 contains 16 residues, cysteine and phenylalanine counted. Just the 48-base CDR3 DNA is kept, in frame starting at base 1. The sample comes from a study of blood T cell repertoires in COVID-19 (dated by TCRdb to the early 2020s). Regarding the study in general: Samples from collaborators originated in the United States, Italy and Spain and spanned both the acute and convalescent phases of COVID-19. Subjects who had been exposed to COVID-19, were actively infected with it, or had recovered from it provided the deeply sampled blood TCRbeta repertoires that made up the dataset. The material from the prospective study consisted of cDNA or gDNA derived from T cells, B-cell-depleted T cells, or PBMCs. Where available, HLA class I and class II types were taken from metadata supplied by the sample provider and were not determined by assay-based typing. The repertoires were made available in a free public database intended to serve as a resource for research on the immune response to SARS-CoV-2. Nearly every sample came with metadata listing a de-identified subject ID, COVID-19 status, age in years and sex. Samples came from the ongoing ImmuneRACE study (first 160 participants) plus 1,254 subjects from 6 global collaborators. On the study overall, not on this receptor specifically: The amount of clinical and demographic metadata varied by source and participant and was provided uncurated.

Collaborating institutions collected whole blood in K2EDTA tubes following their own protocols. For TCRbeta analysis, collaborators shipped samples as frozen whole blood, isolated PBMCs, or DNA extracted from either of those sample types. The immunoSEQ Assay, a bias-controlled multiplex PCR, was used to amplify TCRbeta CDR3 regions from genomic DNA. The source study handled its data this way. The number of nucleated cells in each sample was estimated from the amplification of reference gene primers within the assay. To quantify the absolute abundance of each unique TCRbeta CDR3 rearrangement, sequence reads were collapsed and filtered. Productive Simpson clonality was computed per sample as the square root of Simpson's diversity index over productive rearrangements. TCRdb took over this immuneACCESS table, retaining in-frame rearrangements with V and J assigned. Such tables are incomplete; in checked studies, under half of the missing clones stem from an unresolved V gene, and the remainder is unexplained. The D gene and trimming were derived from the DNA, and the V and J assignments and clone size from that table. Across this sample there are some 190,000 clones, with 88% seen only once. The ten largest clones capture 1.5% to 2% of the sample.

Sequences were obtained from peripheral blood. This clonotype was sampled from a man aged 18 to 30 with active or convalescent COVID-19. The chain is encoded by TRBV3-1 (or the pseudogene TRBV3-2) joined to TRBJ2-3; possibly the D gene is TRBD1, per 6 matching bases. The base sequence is TGTGCCAGCAGCCAGAGAAGACAGGCGGTGGCAGATACGCAGTATTTT. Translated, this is CASSQRRQAVADTQYF.